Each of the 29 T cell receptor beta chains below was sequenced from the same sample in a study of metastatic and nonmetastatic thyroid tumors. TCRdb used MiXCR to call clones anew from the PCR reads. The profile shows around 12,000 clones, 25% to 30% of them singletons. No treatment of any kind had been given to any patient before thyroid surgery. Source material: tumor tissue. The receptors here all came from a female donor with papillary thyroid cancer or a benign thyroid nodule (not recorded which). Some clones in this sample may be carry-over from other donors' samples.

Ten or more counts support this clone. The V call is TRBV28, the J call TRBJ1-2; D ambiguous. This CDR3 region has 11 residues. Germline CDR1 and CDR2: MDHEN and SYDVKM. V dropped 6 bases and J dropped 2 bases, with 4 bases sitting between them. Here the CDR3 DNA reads TGTGCCAGCAGCCAGAACTATGGCTACACCTTC. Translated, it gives CASSQNYGYTF.

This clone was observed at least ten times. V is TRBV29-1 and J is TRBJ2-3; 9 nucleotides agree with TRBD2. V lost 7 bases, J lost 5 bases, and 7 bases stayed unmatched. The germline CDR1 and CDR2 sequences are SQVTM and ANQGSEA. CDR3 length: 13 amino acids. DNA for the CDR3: TGCAGCGCCCCAGCGGGAGGCATAGATACGCAGTATTTT. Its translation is CSAPAGGIDTQYF.

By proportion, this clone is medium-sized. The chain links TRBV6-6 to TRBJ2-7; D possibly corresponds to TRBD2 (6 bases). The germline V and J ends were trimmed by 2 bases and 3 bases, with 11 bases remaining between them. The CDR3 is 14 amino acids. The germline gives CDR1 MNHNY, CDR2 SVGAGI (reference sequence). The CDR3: CASSYRDSNYEQYF. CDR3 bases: TGTGCCAGCAGTTACCGGGACTCGAACTACGAGCAGTACTTC.

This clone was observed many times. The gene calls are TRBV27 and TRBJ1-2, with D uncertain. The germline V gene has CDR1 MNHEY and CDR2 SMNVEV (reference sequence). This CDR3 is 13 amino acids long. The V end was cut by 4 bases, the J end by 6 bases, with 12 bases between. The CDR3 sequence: CASSSRFRDGYTF. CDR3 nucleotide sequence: TGTGCCAGCAGTTCCAGGTTCCGGGATGGCTACACCTTC.

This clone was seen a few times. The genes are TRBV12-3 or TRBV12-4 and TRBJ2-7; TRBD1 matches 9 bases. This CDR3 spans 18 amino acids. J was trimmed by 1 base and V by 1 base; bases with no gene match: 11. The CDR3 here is CASSLDTTGTGRSYEQYF. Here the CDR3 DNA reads TGTGCCAGCAGTTTAGATACTACCGGGACAGGGAGGTCCTACGAGCAGTACTTC.

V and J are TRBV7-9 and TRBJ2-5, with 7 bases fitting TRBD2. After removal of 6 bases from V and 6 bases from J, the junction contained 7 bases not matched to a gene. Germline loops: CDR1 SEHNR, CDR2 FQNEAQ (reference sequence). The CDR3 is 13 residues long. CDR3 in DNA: TGTGCCAGCAGGGCGCCGGGGGGACAGACCCAGTACTTC. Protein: CASRAPGGQTQYF. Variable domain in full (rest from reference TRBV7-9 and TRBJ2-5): DTGVSQNPRHKITKRGQNVTFRCDPISEHNRLYWYRQTLGQGPEFLTYFQNEAQLEKSRLLSDRFSAERPKGSFSTLEIQRTEQGDSAMYLCASRAPGGQTQYFGPGTRLLVL.

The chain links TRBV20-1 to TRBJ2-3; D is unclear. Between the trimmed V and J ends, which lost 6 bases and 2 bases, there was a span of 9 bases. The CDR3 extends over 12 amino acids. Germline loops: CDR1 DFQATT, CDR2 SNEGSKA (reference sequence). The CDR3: CSAWTTTDTQYF. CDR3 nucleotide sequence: TGCAGTGCCTGGACGACCACAGATACGCAGTATTTT.

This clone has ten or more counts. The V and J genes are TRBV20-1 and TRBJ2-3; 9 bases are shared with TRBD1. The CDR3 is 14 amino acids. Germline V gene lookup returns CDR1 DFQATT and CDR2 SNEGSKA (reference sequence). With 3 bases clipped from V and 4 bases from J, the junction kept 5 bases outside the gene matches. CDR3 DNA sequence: TGCAGTGCTAGTTACCGACAGGGGGCAGATACGCAGTATTTT. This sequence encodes CSASYRQGADTQYF.

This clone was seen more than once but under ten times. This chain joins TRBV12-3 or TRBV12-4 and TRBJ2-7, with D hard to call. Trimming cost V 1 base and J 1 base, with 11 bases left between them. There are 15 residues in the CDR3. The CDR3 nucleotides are TGTGCCAGCAGTTTAGGAAGGGCTAGTTCCTACGAGCAGTACTTC. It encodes CASSLGRASSYEQYF.

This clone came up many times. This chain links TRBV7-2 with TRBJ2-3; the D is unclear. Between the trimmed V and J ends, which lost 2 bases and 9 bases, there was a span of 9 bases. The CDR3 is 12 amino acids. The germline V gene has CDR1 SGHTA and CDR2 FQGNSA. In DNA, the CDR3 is TGTGCCAGCAGCTTAAAGGTGGGGACGCAGTATTTT. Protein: CASSLKVGTQYF.

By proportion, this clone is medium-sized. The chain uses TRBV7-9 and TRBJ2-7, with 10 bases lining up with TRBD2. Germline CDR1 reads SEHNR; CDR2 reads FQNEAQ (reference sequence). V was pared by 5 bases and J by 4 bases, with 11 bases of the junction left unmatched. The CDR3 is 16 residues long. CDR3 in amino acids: CASSPPMGSGRYEQYF. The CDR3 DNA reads TGTGCCAGCAGCCCCCCCATGGGTAGCGGGAGGTACGAGCAGTACTTC.

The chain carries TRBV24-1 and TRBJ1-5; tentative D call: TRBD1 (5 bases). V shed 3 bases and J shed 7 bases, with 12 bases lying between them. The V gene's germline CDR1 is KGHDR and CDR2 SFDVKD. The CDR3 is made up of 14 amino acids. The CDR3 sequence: CATSDGSGSQPQHF. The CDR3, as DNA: TGTGCCACCAGTGATGGCTCAGGGTCCCAGCCCCAGCATTTT.

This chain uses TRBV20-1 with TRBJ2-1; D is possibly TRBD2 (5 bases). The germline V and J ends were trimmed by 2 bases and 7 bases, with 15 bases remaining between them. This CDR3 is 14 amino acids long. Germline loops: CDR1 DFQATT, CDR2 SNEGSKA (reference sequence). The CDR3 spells CSARTGSIWNEQFF. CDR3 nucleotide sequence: TGCAGTGCTAGAACGGGATCGATTTGGAATGAGCAGTTCTTC.

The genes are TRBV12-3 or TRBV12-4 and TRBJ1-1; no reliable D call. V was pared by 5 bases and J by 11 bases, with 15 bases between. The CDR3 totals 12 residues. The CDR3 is CASSKTRIGAFF. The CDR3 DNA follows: TGTGCCAGCAGTAAAACCCGCATCGGGGCTTTCTTT.

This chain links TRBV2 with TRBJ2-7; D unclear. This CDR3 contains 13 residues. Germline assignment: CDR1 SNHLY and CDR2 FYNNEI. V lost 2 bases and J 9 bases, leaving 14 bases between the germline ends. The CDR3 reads CASSENLRGVQYF. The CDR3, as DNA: TGTGCCAGCAGTGAAAATCTTCGAGGAGTGCAGTACTTC.

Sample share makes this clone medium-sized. In DNA, the CDR3 is TGCGCCAGCAGCAAACGGACAGGGTACACCGGGGAGCTGTTTTTT. It translates to CASSKRTGYTGELFF. V usage is TRBV5-1 and J usage is TRBJ2-2, with TRBD1 matching over 8 bases. The germline gives CDR1 SGHRS, CDR2 YFSETQ. This CDR3 has 15 residues. The V and J ends lost 4 bases and 3 bases, in that order; junction bases with no gene match: 5.

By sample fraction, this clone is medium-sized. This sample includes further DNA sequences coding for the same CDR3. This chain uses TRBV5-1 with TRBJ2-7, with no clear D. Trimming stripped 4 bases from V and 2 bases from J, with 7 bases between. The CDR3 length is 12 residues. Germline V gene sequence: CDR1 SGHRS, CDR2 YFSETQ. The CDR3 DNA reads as TGCGCCAGCAGCCCGGCTGCCTACGAGCAGTACTTC. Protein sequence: CASSPAAYEQYF.

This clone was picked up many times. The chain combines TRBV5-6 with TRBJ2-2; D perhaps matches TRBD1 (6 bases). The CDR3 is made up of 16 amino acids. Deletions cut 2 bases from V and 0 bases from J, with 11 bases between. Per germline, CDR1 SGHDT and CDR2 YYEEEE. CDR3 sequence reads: CASSFLGHPNTGELFF. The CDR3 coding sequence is TGTGCCAGCAGCTTTTTGGGACACCCGAACACCGGGGAGCTGTTTTTT.

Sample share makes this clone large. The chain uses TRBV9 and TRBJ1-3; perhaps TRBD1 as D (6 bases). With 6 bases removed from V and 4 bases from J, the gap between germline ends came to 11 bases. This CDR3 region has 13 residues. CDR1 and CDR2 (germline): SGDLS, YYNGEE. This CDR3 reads CASNPGAGNTIYF. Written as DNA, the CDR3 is TGTGCCAGCAACCCAGGGGCCGGAAACACCATATATTTT.

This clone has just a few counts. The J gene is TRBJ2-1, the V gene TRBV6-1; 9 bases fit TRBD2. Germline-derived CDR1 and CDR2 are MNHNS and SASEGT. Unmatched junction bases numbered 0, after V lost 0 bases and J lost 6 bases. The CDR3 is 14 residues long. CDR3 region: CASSEASGSNEQFF. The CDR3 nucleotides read TGTGCCAGCAGTGAAGCTAGCGGGAGCAATGAGCAGTTCTTC.

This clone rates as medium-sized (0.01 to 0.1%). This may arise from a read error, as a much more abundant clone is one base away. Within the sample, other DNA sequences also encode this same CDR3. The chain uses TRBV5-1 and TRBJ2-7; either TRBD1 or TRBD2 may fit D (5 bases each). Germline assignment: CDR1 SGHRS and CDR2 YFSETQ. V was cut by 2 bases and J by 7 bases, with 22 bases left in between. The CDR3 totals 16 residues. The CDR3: CASSLVPSGTVQEQYF. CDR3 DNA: TGCGCCAGCAGCTTAGTCCCTTCTGGGACGGTGCAAGAGCAGTACTTC.

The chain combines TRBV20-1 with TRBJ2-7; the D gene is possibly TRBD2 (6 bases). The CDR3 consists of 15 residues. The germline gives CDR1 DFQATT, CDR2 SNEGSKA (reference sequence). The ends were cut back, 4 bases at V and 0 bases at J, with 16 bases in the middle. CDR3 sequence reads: CSATIRDFSSYEQYF. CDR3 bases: TGCAGTGCTACAATCCGGGACTTCTCCTCCTACGAGCAGTACTTC.

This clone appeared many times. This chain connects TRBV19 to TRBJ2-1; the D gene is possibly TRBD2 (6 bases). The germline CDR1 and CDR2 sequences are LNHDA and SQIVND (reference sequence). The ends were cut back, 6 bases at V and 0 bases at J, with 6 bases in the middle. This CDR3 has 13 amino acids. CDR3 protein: CASSGSSYNEQFF. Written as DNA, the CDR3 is TGTGCCAGTAGCGGGAGCTCCTACAATGAGCAGTTCTTC.

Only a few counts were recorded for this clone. The CDR3 is CATSRSILGGTYGYTF. The CDR3 bases are TGTGCCACCAGCAGATCTATTTTAGGGGGGACCTATGGCTACACCTTC. The genes are TRBV15 and TRBJ1-2; D may be TRBD1 (6 bases). V gave up 2 bases and J gave up 4 bases, with 17 bases separating them. CDR1 and CDR2 from the germline V gene are LNHNV and YYDKDF (reference sequence). The CDR3 loop spans 16 amino acids.

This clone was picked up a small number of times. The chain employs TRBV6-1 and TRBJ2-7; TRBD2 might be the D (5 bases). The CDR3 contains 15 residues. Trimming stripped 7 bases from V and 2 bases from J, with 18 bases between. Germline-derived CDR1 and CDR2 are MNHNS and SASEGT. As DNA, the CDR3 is TGTGCCAGCAAACTAGACCACCTTACCGCCTACGAGCAGTACTTC. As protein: CASKLDHLTAYEQYF.

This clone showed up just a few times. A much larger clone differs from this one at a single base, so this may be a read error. CDR3 sequence (DNA): TGTGCCTGCAGCTACAGGGGGCTTGTCCAAGAGACCCAGTACTTC. It codes for CACSYRGLVQETQYF. The chain couples TRBV9 to TRBJ2-5, with 9 bases matching TRBD1. Germline assignment: CDR1 SGDLS and CDR2 YYNGEE. This CDR3 region has 15 residues.

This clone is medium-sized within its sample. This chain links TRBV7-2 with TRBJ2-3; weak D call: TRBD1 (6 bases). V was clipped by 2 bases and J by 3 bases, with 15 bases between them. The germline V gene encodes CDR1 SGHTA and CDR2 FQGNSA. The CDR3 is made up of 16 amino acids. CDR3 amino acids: CASSLTHRDRTDTQYF. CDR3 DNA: TGTGCCAGCAGCTTAACGCACAGGGATAGAACAGATACGCAGTATTTT.

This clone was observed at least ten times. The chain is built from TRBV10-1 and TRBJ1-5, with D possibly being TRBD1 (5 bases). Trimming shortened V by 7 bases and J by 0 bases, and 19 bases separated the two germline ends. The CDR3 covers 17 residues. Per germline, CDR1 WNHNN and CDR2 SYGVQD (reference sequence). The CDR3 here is CASTPRSGQISNQPQHF. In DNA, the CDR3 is TGCGCCAGCACCCCTCGGTCGGGGCAAATTAGCAATCAGCCCCAGCATTTT.

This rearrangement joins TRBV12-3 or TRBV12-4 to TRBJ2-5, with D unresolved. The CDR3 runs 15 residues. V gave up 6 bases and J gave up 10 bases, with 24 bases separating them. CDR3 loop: CASRTYSLEKVRQYF. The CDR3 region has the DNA TGTGCCAGCAGAACCTACTCGCTGGAGAAGGTTCGCCAGTACTTC.